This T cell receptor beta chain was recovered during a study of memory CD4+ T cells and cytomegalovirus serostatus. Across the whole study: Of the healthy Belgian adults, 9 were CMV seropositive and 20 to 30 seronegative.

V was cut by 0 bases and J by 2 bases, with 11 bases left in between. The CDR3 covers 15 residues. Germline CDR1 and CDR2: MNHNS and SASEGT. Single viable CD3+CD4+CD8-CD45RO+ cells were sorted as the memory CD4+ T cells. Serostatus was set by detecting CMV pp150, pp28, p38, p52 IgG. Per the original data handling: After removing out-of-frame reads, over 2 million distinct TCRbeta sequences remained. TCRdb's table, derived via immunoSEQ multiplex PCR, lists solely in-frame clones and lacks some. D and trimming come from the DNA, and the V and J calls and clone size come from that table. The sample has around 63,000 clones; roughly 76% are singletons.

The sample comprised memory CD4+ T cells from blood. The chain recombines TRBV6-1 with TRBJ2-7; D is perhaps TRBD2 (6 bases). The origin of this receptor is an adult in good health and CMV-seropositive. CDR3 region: CASSEAGGAAYEQYF. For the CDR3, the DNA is TGTGCCAGCAGTGAAGCGGGCGGGGCCGCCTACGAGCAGTACTTC.